This TCR beta chain was obtained from a study of T-cell reconstitution after alpha-beta-depleted transplantation in children. This clonotype was counted at least ten times. V shed 7 bases and J shed 6 bases, with 7 bases lying between them. This CDR3 is 11 amino acids long. The germline CDR1 and CDR2 sequences are MNHEY and SVGAGI. A library of TCRbeta sequences, prepared with unique molecular identifiers, was generated. One entry per CDR3 protein, called by TCRdb with MiXCR from the PCR reads. The sample has roughly 190,000 distinct CDR3 sequences; 13% to 15% are singletons. The sample consisted of PBMCs from the stem cell graft donor, taken from the stem cell graft. J is TRBJ2-1 and V is TRBV6-5; D unresolved. This sequence was found in a human donor who donated a stem cell graft to a child with acute lymphoblastic leukemia. The CDR3 loop is CASNGINEQFF. The CDR3 bases are TGTGCCAGCAATGGGATCAATGAGCAGTTCTTC.